The next 10 T cell receptor beta chains were all read from a single sample in a study of cytomegalovirus exposure and HLA in healthy donors. The PCR used 60 Vbeta and 13 Jbeta primers. Clones were read by immunoSEQ multiplex PCR, and TCRdb kept only the in-frame ones, dropping some. This table holds 120,000 to 150,000 clones, less than 90% found once. Source material: PBMCs. All receptors derive from a boy between 2 and 10 years old in good health and CMV-seronegative.

This clone was observed a handful of times. CDR3: CASLAEEGADTEAFF. CDR3 in DNA: TGCGCCAGCTTAGCTGAGGAGGGGGCCGACACTGAAGCTTTCTTT. The rearrangement joins TRBV5-1 to TRBJ1-1; TRBD1 matches at 7 bases. CDR3 length: 15 residues. Trimming took 7 bases from V and 3 from J; bases not matched to a gene: 12. CDR1 is SGHRS, CDR2 YFSETQ, per germline.

This clone was picked up one time. The chain combines TRBV10-3 with TRBJ1-4; tentative D call: TRBD1 (6 bases). CDR3 length: 15 residues. Germline V CDR1 and CDR2: ENHRY, SYGVKD. The ends were cut back, 6 bases at V and 0 bases at J, with 11 bases in the middle. The CDR3 loop reads CAISPGQTTNEKLFF. The CDR3 DNA reads TGTGCCATCAGCCCTGGACAGACAACTAATGAAAAACTGTTTTTT.

The chain is built from TRBV2 and TRBJ2-2; maybe TRBD2 (6 bases). Germline V gives CDR1 SNHLY, CDR2 FYNNEI. The V and J ends lost 5 bases and 4 bases respectively, with 20 bases between them. The CDR3 consists of 17 residues. CDR3 in amino acids: CASSKGLTRESTGELFF. CDR3 coding DNA: TGTGCCAGCAGTAAGGGACTCACGAGGGAGAGCACCGGGGAGCTGTTTTTT.

This clone has a single count. This chain links TRBV19 with TRBJ2-3, with 9 bases fitting TRBD2. Germline assignment: CDR1 LNHDA and CDR2 SQIVND (reference sequence). V shed 5 bases, J shed 2 bases, and the junction held 8 bases outside the gene matches. The CDR3 totals 16 residues. DNA for the CDR3: TGTGCCAGTAGTTCCAGACTAGCGGTGCCCACAGATACGCAGTATTTT. This encodes CASSSRLAVPTDTQYF.

In the case of this clone: One junction end disagrees with the germline gene, perhaps due to a read error. This chain links TRBV7-9 with TRBJ1-1; D gene ambiguous. Germline V lookup: CDR1 SEHNR, CDR2 FQNEAQ (reference sequence). The CDR3 extends over 15 amino acids. DNA of the CDR3: TGTTCCAGCAGCTTTTTAAACTTTTGCTTCACTGAAGCTTTCTTT. This translates into CSSSFLNFCFTEAFF.

This clone showed up just once. The chain links TRBV29-1 to TRBJ2-7; TRBD1 matches at 7 bases. The CDR3 is made up of 13 amino acids. V dropped 7 bases and J dropped 0; count of bases not matched to a gene: 6. The V gene's germline CDR1 is SQVTM and CDR2 ANQGSEA. In nucleotides, the CDR3 is TGCAGCGCTGTGGGACAGATCTCCTACGAGCAGTACTTC. This gives the protein CSAVGQISYEQYF.

The chain links TRBV7-9 to TRBJ2-7; 7 nucleotides align to TRBD2. The CDR3 sequence is 16 residues long. The germline V gene encodes CDR1 SEHNR and CDR2 FQNEAQ (reference sequence). Trimming removed 5 bases from V and 2 bases from J; junction bases left unmatched: 12. CDR3 nucleotides: TGTGCCAGCAGCCCCAGGATAGCGGGCCCAACCTACGAGCAGTACTTC. It is translated as CASSPRIAGPTYEQYF.

This chain connects TRBV7-7 to TRBJ2-2; no definite D call. This CDR3 spans 14 amino acids. Germline V gene lookup returns CDR1 SSHAT and CDR2 FNYEAQ (reference sequence). The germline V and J ends were trimmed by 3 bases and 3 bases, with 8 bases remaining between them. This CDR3 reads CASSFMPDTGELFF. In DNA form, the CDR3 reads TGTGCCAGCAGCTTTATGCCAGACACCGGGGAGCTGTTTTTT.

The rearrangement joins TRBV7-2 to TRBJ2-5, with TRBD1 matching over 9 bases. The CDR3 loop spans 16 amino acids. Germline V gene data show CDR1 as SGHTA and CDR2 as FQGNSA. Germline trimming cut 2 bases from V and 2 bases from J; bases unmatched to any gene: 6. The CDR3 spells CASSLRLDRGQETQYF. CDR3 sequence (DNA): TGTGCCAGCAGCTTACGATTAGACAGGGGGCAAGAGACCCAGTACTTC.

This CDR3 reads CASSPQGARNTEAFF. Here the CDR3 DNA reads TGTGCCAGCTCACCTCAGGGCGCCCGGAACACTGAAGCTTTCTTT. This chain uses TRBV18 with TRBJ1-1; D possibly corresponds to TRBD1 (5 bases). The CDR3 has 15 residues. Germline V gives CDR1 KGHSH, CDR2 LQKENI. Trimming took off 3 bases at V and 1 base at J, with 12 bases between the two ends.